This is a list of T cell receptor beta chains from one sample in a study of control samples from healthy donors and cancer patients. TCRdb's table, derived via immunoSEQ multiplex PCR, lists solely in-frame clones and lacks some. The top ten hold approximately 1% of the sample, which has about 160,000 clones, roughly 95% seen once. Source material: blood. These receptors all come from a woman in her twenties or thirties in good health. The conserved cysteine and the conserved F or W are not part of the CDR3 here. The order of the fields is J gene, V gene, CDR3 protein.

J: TRBJ2-2; V: TRBV3-1/TRBV3-2; CDR3: ASSQDWDRGTGELF
J: TRBJ2-7; V: TRBV5-1; CDR3: ASSSGGGEEQY
J: TRBJ2-3; V: TRBV7-6; CDR3: ASSWRRGRTDTQY
J: TRBJ2-3; V: TRBV5-1; CDR3: ASSLRGTSTDTQY
J: TRBJ2-5; V: TRBV7-3; CDR3: ASSYRFGARGETQY
J: TRBJ2-7; V: TRBV9; CDR3: ASSVGDPSYEQY
J: TRBJ2-7; V: TRBV19; CDR3: ASSVGTGETYEQY
J: TRBJ2-3; V: TRBV27; CDR3: ASQPSRGSTDTQY
J: TRBJ1-2; V: TRBV28; CDR3: ASTSIRGLHGYT
J: TRBJ1-6; V: TRBV6-1; CDR3: ASSDRSILTLH
J: TRBJ2-1; V: TRBV6-1; CDR3: ASSEAFRGSYNEQF
J: TRBJ1-1; V: TRBV7-6; CDR3: ASSLYRGPNTEAF
J: TRBJ1-1; V: TRBV2; CDR3: ASSFTGGHSNTEAF
J: TRBJ2-2; V: TRBV5-6; CDR3: ASSLVGRNTGELF
J: TRBJ2-7; V: TRBV9; CDR3: ASSVGFGQGFEQY
J: TRBJ1-3; V: TRBV18; CDR3: ASSPFGSGSSGNTIY
J: TRBJ1-6; V: TRBV3-1/TRBV3-2; CDR3: ASSQTQGNSPLH
J: TRBJ1-2; V: TRBV19; CDR3: ASTSPETGHYGYT
J: TRBJ2-3; V: TRBV11-3; CDR3: ASSPGVSTDTQY
J: TRBJ1-1; V: TRBV4-2; CDR3: ASSQEVGWVLTEAF
J: TRBJ2-5; V: TRBV23-1; CDR3: ASRPPPRDRDYQETQY
J: TRBJ1-6; V: TRBV28; CDR3: ASSLAGQWLNSPLH
J: TRBJ1-5; V: TRBV5-8; CDR3: ASSLGGGFWAKGPQH
J: TRBJ1-1; V: TRBV5-6; CDR3: ASSTRQGSTEAF
J: TRBJ2-7; V: TRBV4-2; CDR3: ASSQVFAGEGYEQY
J: TRBJ1-5; V: TRBV6-1; CDR3: ASSEGTANSNQPQH
J: TRBJ2-3; V: TRBV7-9; CDR3: ASSQGLAGAGTDTQY